This T cell receptor beta chain was recovered during a study of read filtering for tumor transcriptome and immune sequencing. About the research overall: After DNase treatment, RNA was made into whole-transcriptome libraries.

This clonotype was recorded at least ten times. Antigen: not known. This library used around 400 ng RNA and molecular barcoded adaptors spanning alpha/delta and beta/gamma chains. TCRdb analysed the reads with MiXCR anew, one entry per CDR3 protein. The profile shows some 130,000 distinct CDR3 sequences, 13% of them singletons. CDR1 is KGHDR, CDR2 SFDVKD, per germline. This CDR3 contains 16 residues. The ends lost 2 bases at V and 2 bases at J; junction bases unmatched: 5. Study-level results: Approximately 80% of IR-seq clonotypes had one read, totaling about 3.5% of reads; RNA-seq: roughly 76% and 46%.

This TCR came from a donor over 35 with multiple myeloma. The J gene is TRBJ2-1, the V gene TRBV24-1; 7 nucleotides align to TRBD2. The sample taken for sequencing was a population of CD138-negative cells sorted from bone marrow. CDR3 sequence (DNA): TGTGCCACCAGTGATTCCCGAGCGGGGACCTACAATGAGCAGTTCTTC. This sequence encodes CATSDSRAGTYNEQFF.